The table lists the clone carrying this T cell receptor (beta chain) with a count of one. What it binds is not known. Profiling relied on immunoSEQ multiplex PCR, and the TCRdb table lists in-frame clones only, not all of them. Here the sample spans about 370,000 clones, around 89% being singletons. The entry originates in a study of Ad26.COV2.S vaccination and SARS-CoV-2 variants. As for the study in general: Once, or twice with 56 days between doses, Ad26.COV2.S was given intramuscularly. General study findings and limits: People who got the vaccine had more spike-specific TCR breadth than people who got placebo. Post-vaccination spike-specific CD8+ and CD4+ T cell responses reportedly had substantial breadth.

Trimming took 0 bases from V and 4 from J, leaving 10 bases between them. The germline gives CDR1 LGHNA, CDR2 YNFKEQ. CDR3 length: 15 residues. Treatment defined: some 19 received Ad26.COV2.S at low or high dose, single or two shots; several received placebo; per-sample allocation not given. The study sampled participants on day 63 after the first vaccine or placebo injection. Vaccine was an Ad26 vector expressing Wuhan-strain SARS-CoV-2 spike. Sequencing used peripheral blood, obtained in a trial of Ad26.COV2.S vaccine versus placebo. The rearrangement uses TRBV4-2 and TRBJ2-1; D is undetermined. This TCR was recovered from a person aged 18-65 years who received the Ad26.COV2.S COVID-19 vaccine or a placebo. The CDR3 sequence: CASSQETAAYNEQFF. As DNA, the CDR3 is TGTGCCAGCAGCCAAGAGACGGCTGCATACAATGAGCAGTTCTTC.